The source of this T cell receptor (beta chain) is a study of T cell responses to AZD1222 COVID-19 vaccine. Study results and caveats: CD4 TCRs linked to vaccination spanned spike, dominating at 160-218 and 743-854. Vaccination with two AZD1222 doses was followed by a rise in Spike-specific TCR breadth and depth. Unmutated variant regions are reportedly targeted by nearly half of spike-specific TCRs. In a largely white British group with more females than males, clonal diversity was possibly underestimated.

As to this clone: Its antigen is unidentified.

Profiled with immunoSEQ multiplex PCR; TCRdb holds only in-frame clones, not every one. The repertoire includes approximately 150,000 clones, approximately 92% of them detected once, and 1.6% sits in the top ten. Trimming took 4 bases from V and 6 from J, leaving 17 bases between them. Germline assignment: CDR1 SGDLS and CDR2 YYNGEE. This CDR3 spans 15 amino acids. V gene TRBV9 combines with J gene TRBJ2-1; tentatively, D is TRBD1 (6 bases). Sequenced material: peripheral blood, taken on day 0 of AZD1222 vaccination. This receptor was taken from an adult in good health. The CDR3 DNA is TGTGCCAGCAGCTCACCGAACAGGGTAGGCAATGAGCAGTTCTTC. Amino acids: CASSSPNRVGNEQFF.